The 8 T cell receptor beta chains below all came from one sample that was sequenced in a study of cytomegalovirus exposure and HLA in healthy donors. The PCR was carried out with 60 Vbeta primers and 13 Jbeta primers. Method: immunoSEQ multiplex PCR; TCRdb's copy keeps in-frame clones and lacks some. This sample's table has about 58,000 clones. Material: PBMCs. Receptors were obtained from a woman between 18 and 30 years old in good health and CMV-seronegative.

The J gene is TRBJ2-5, the V gene TRBV7-9; tentatively, D is TRBD1 (5 bases). The DNA end is more similar to TRBJ2-7, so the J call may be wrong. The germline V gene encodes CDR1 SEHNR and CDR2 FQNEAQ (reference sequence). The CDR3 contains 16 residues. CDR3 sequence: CASSYPRSGPFHEQYF. CDR3 bases: TGTGCCAGCAGCTACCCGCGGTCAGGGCCATTCCACGAGCAGTACTTC.

The rearrangement links TRBV5-5 to TRBJ2-5, with 9 positions matching TRBD2. The J call may not be correct, given that the DNA end is closer to TRBJ2-7. From germline, CDR1 is SGHKS and CDR2 YYEKEE (reference sequence). This CDR3 is built from 14 residues. The CDR3 loop is CASSSSGEYYEQYF. CDR3 coding DNA: TGTGCCAGCAGCTCTAGCGGGGAATATTACGAGCAGTACTTC.

The rearrangement uses TRBV18 and TRBJ2-7; D might be TRBD1 (5 bases). Trimming cost V 1 base and J 5 bases, with 15 bases left between them. This CDR3 spans 15 amino acids. CDR1 is KGHSH, CDR2 LQKENI, per germline. CDR3 sequence (DNA): TGTGCCAGCTCACCACTAGGGGATTTTAACGACGAGCAGTACTTC. This gives the protein CASSPLGDFNDEQYF.

The V call is TRBV5-5, the J call TRBJ2-3, with 9 bases lining up with TRBD2. Germline V gene data show CDR1 as SGHKS and CDR2 as YYEKEE (reference sequence). Trimming cost V 0 bases and J 1 base; bases outside gene matches: 6. The CDR3 has 17 residues. CDR3 in amino acids: CASSLARGGRGTDTQYF. CDR3 sequence (DNA): TGTGCCAGCAGCTTGGCGCGGGGGGGCCGTGGCACAGATACGCAGTATTTT.

CDR3 in amino acids: CASRSLAREQYF. CDR3 nucleotide sequence: TGTGCCAGCAGGTCCCTAGCGCGCGAGCAGTACTTC. The chain combines TRBV6-4 with TRBJ2-7; tentatively, D is TRBD2 (6 bases). The CDR3 has 12 residues. The germline V gene encodes CDR1 MRHNA and CDR2 SNTAGT. Between the trimmed V and J ends, which lost 6 bases and 6 bases, there was a span of 12 bases.

This chain links TRBV11-2 with TRBJ2-7, with a tentative D call TRBD2 (6 bases). CDR1 and CDR2 from the germline V gene are SGHAT and FQNNGV. V dropped 4 bases and J dropped 4 bases, with 17 bases sitting between them. CDR3 length: 15 residues. The CDR3 protein is CASSSISGRPYEQYF. The CDR3, as DNA: TGTGCCAGCAGCTCAATTTCCGGGAGACCATACGAGCAGTACTTC.

The genes are TRBV7-2 and TRBJ1-1, with D possibly being TRBD1 (6 bases). V was shortened by 4 bases and J by 1 base, with 13 bases between the two germline ends. Germline CDR1 SGHTA, CDR2 FQGNSA. This CDR3 has 15 residues. The CDR3 loop reads CASSSLGGGNTEAFF. The CDR3 region has the DNA TGTGCCAGCAGCTCTTTAGGGGGGGGGAACACTGAAGCTTTCTTT. Together with reference TRBV7-2 and TRBJ1-1, the CDR3 gives the full variable domain: GAGVSQSPSNKVTEKGKDVELRCDPISGHTALYWYRQSLGQGLEFLIYFQGNSAPDKSGLPSDRFSAERTGGSVSTLTIQRTQQEDSAVYLCASSSLGGGNTEAFFGQGTRLTVV.

The genes are TRBV4-2 and TRBJ1-4; D is perhaps TRBD1 (5 bases). The V gene lost 4 bases and the J gene lost 4 bases, with 16 bases spanning the gap. This CDR3 comprises 16 residues. CDR1 LGHNA and CDR2 YNFKEQ come from the germline V gene. The CDR3, as DNA: TGTGCCAGCAGCCCACGGTGGGGCTGGGATAATGAAAAACTGTTTTTT. This encodes CASSPRWGWDNEKLFF.